This entry lists 28 T cell receptor beta chains sequenced from one sample in a study of long-term antiretroviral therapy in people with HIV. An immunoSEQ assay, version v3.0, was performed at survey level. The table came from immunoSEQ multiplex PCR; TCRdb's copy has only in-frame clones and leaves some out. The table lists roughly 32,000 clones, 95% to 98% of them singletons. Sample: unsorted PBMCs, taken 7.6 years after starting antiretroviral therapy. The receptors shown here come from a man aged 25 to 40 with HIV.

The rearrangement uses TRBV4-3 and TRBJ2-2; the D is unclear. The CDR3 has 14 amino acids. Looked up from germline, CDR1 is LGHNA and CDR2 is YSLEER. The V gene lost 0 bases and the J gene lost 6 bases, with 8 bases spanning the gap. The CDR3 protein is CASSQERVSGELFF. In DNA, the CDR3 is TGCGCCAGCAGCCAAGAAAGGGTTTCCGGGGAGCTGTTTTTT.

V usage is TRBV5-6 and J usage is TRBJ2-3, with 9 nucleotides matching TRBD2. The V gene end was trimmed by 4 bases and the J gene end by 2 bases; junction bases not matched to a gene: 11. The CDR3 loop spans 17 amino acids. CDR1 and CDR2 from the germline V gene are SGHDT and YYEEEE. The CDR3 region has the DNA TGTGCCAGCAGCCCGGCGGGGGGGGGCCTCCTCACAGATACGCAGTATTTT. Translating it yields CASSPAGGGLLTDTQYF.

This chain uses TRBV2 with TRBJ1-4; 10 nucleotides match TRBD1. CDR3 length: 16 amino acids. V lost 6 bases to trimming and J lost 8 bases; unmatched junction nucleotides: 12. Germline V gene sequence: CDR1 SNHLY, CDR2 FYNNEI. The CDR3 nucleotides read TGTGCCAGCAGCGACGGACAGGGGGGATTTAAGGAAAAACTGTTTTTT. Translation gives CASSDGQGGFKEKLFF.

The table lists this clone with a count of one. The gene calls are TRBV6-5 and TRBJ2-2, with D unresolved. Trimming stripped 2 bases from V and 4 bases from J, with 8 bases between. Germline lookup yields CDR1 MNHEY and CDR2 SVGAGI. The CDR3 has 14 amino acids. The CDR3 reads CASSYGPATGELFF. The CDR3 DNA sequence: TGTGCCAGCAGTTACGGACCCGCCACCGGGGAGCTGTTTTTT.

The V gene is TRBV7-9, the J gene TRBJ2-1; D not certain. CDR3 length equals 12 residues. The V gene's germline CDR1 is SEHNR and CDR2 FQNEAQ (reference sequence). V lost 5 bases and J lost 8, with 10 bases in between. For the CDR3, the DNA is TGTGCCAGCAGCCCGATAGGCGATGAGCAGTTCTTC. As protein: CASSPIGDEQFF.

CDR3 region: CAISEGGGTGELFF. The CDR3 bases are TGTGCCATCAGTGAAGGAGGGGGCACCGGGGAGCTGTTTTTT. The gene calls are TRBV10-3 and TRBJ2-2; D tentatively reads TRBD1 or TRBD2 (6 bases each). Trimming pared 3 bases from V and 4 bases from J, leaving 9 bases between. This CDR3 contains 14 residues. Germline V CDR1 and CDR2: ENHRY, SYGVKD.

The rearrangement uses TRBV11-2 and TRBJ2-7; tentative D call: TRBD2 (6 bases). The CDR3 has 15 residues. In germline, CDR1 is SGHAT, CDR2 FQNNGV. Between the trimmed V and J ends, which lost 5 bases and 3 bases, there was a span of 17 bases. The CDR3, as DNA: TGTGCCAGCAGCCTGTGGGGGGTAGCGATCTACGAGCAGTACTTC. Translated: CASSLWGVAIYEQYF.

The chain employs TRBV4-3 and TRBJ1-2; D uncertain. The CDR3 runs 17 residues. The germline CDR1 and CDR2 sequences are LGHNA and YSLEER. V gave up 0 bases and J gave up 0 bases, with 14 bases separating them. The CDR3 nucleotides read TGCGCCAGCAGCCAAGAGAGGAACGCGGTACCTAACTATGGCTACACCTTC. Translated, it gives CASSQERNAVPNYGYTF.

This chain uses TRBV4-1 with TRBJ1-4; no definite D call. V was trimmed by 0 bases and J by 6 bases, leaving 11 bases between them. The V gene's germline CDR1 is MGHRA and CDR2 YSYEKL. This CDR3 contains 15 residues. The CDR3, as DNA: TGCGCCAGCAGCCAAGAAGGGTACAGAGATGAAAAACTGTTTTTT. Amino acids: CASSQEGYRDEKLFF.

J is TRBJ2-3 and V is TRBV10-3, with 12 bases fitting TRBD2. Germline lookup yields CDR1 ENHRY and CDR2 SYGVKD. The CDR3 runs to 18 residues. The V segment lost 3 bases and the J segment 5 bases; nucleotides outside the gene matches: 12. The CDR3 bases are TGTGCCATCAGTGACGGACTAGCGGGAAAGGGCGGGGGAGATACGCAGTATTTT. Its translation: CAISDGLAGKGGGDTQYF.

The chain carries TRBV7-2 and TRBJ2-1; a possible D gene is TRBD2 (6 bases). The V gene lost 6 bases and the J gene lost 6 bases, with 12 bases spanning the gap. The germline gives CDR1 SGHTA, CDR2 FQGNSA. The CDR3 extends over 13 amino acids. The CDR3 DNA follows: TGTGCCAGCAGGCGGGACTCCCTCAATGAGCAGTTCTTC. Translating gives CASRRDSLNEQFF.

V is TRBV5-8 and J is TRBJ1-1, with D possibly being TRBD1 (6 bases). Germline V CDR1 and CDR2: SGHTS, YDEGEE. This CDR3 is built from 15 residues. V dropped 4 bases and J dropped 4 bases, with 17 bases sitting between them. The CDR3 protein is CASSQTDRGSTEAFF. The CDR3 DNA reads as TGTGCCAGCAGCCAGACGGACAGAGGGTCCACTGAAGCTTTCTTT.

In its sample, this clone was seen once. The chain combines TRBV27 with TRBJ1-5; TRBD1 is a possible D gene (5 bases). Germline values: CDR1 MNHEY, CDR2 SMNVEV (reference sequence). The CDR3 has 15 amino acids. The V end lost 7 bases, the J end lost 5 bases, and 18 bases lay between the germline ends. The CDR3 reads CASTPGRGKDQPQHF. As DNA, the CDR3 is TGTGCCAGCACCCCCGGGAGGGGAAAGGATCAGCCCCAGCATTTT.

The V gene is TRBV30, the J gene TRBJ2-7, with 8 positions matching TRBD2. Germline loops: CDR1 GTSNPN, CDR2 SVGIG (reference sequence). The CDR3 covers 13 residues. The junction had 9 bases not matched to a gene; V was cut back by 2 bases and J by 9 bases. CDR3 in amino acids: CAWSILADRAQYF. In DNA form, the CDR3 reads TGTGCCTGGAGTATACTAGCGGACCGGGCGCAGTACTTC.

The chain links TRBV18 to TRBJ2-2, with a possible D match to TRBD2 (5 bases). CDR1 and CDR2 (germline): KGHSH, LQKENI. With 8 bases removed from V and 5 bases from J, the gap between germline ends came to 18 bases. The CDR3 sequence is 15 residues long. The CDR3 reads CASTLEGSFTGELFF. CDR3 nucleotide sequence: TGTGCCAGCACCCTTGAGGGAAGTTTTACCGGGGAGCTGTTTTTT.

This chain uses TRBV4-3 with TRBJ2-7; the D gene is possibly TRBD1 (6 bases). Trimming left V 3 bases short and J 6 bases short, with 12 bases between. The germline V gene encodes CDR1 LGHNA and CDR2 YSLEER. This CDR3 contains 13 residues. CDR3 sequence: CASSHDRISEQYF. The CDR3 nucleotides read TGCGCCAGCAGCCACGACAGGATCAGCGAGCAGTACTTC.

The rearrangement uses TRBV4-3 and TRBJ1-5; weak D call: TRBD1 (5 bases). CDR3 length equals 13 residues. V was shortened by 0 bases and J by 7 bases, with 7 bases between the two germline ends. Germline V lookup: CDR1 LGHNA, CDR2 YSLEER. CDR3 sequence reads: CASSQDRAQPQHF. The CDR3 nucleotides read TGCGCCAGCAGCCAAGACAGGGCCCAGCCCCAGCATTTT.

The rearrangement links TRBV6-6 to TRBJ2-1; D is possibly TRBD2 (5 bases). This CDR3 region has 16 residues. V was trimmed by 5 bases and J by 0 bases, leaving 14 bases between them. Looked up from germline, CDR1 is MNHNY and CDR2 is SVGAGI (reference sequence). The CDR3 is CASSVSGLSSYNEQFF. Written as DNA, the CDR3 is TGTGCCAGCAGTGTGAGCGGTCTGAGCTCCTACAATGAGCAGTTCTTC.

The rearrangement uses TRBV6-5 and TRBJ2-3; TRBD1 is a possible D gene (5 bases). The CDR3 spans 15 residues. Germline V gene sequence: CDR1 MNHEY, CDR2 SVGAGI. The germline V and J ends were trimmed by 3 bases and 2 bases, with 12 bases remaining between them. CDR3 sequence: CASSYSQGYTDTQYF. Written as DNA, the CDR3 is TGTGCCAGCAGTTATTCGCAGGGCTACACAGATACGCAGTATTTT.

V is TRBV19 and J is TRBJ2-1; possibly TRBD1 or TRBD2 for D (5 bases each). The CDR3 runs 14 residues. Germline values: CDR1 LNHDA, CDR2 SQIVND (reference sequence). V lost 5 bases and J lost 5, with 13 bases in between. The CDR3 reads CASSAGTVNNEQFF. The CDR3 DNA sequence: TGTGCCAGTAGTGCTGGGACGGTGAACAATGAGCAGTTCTTC. Looking up the rest from reference TRBV19 and TRBJ2-1 gives the full variable domain: DGGITQSPKYLFRKEGQNVTLSCEQNLNHDAMYWYRQDPGQGLRLIYYSQIVNDFQKGDIAEGYSVSREKKESFPLTVTSAQKNPTAFYLCASSAGTVNNEQFFGPGTRLTVL.

The chain carries TRBV6-1 and TRBJ2-3; 7 positions match TRBD1. CDR1 is MNHNS, CDR2 SASEGT, per germline. There are 15 residues in the CDR3. Unmatched junction bases numbered 3, after V lost 3 bases and J lost 0 bases. CDR3 nucleotides: TGTGCCAGCAGTGACTACAGGGGAAGCACAGATACGCAGTATTTT. This translates into CASSDYRGSTDTQYF.

The rearrangement joins TRBV7-6 to TRBJ2-1; no reliable D call. The germline CDR1 and CDR2 sequences are SGHVS and FNYEAQ. The CDR3 extends over 16 amino acids. V dropped 3 bases and J dropped 3 bases, with 15 bases sitting between them. CDR3 loop: CASSFSAELGYNEQFF. The CDR3 DNA follows: TGTGCCAGCAGCTTTTCGGCGGAGTTGGGCTACAATGAGCAGTTCTTC.

This clone was seen once. J is TRBJ2-7 and V is TRBV4-3, with D possibly matching TRBD2 (6 bases). The CDR3 is made up of 13 amino acids. Germline-derived CDR1 and CDR2 are LGHNA and YSLEER. V lost 0 bases and J lost 5, with 8 bases in between. The CDR3 DNA sequence: TGCGCCAGCAGCCAAGAGGCTAGCGACGAGCAGTACTTC. This gives the protein CASSQEASDEQYF.

This clone appeared once. V usage is TRBV14 and J usage is TRBJ1-1; D gene ambiguous. The germline V gene encodes CDR1 SGHDN and CDR2 FVKESK. The V end lost 6 bases, the J end lost 0 bases, and 8 bases lay between the germline ends. The CDR3 runs to 13 residues. CDR3 DNA: TGTGCCAGCAGGCTGAATTTGAACACTGAAGCTTTCTTT. Its translation: CASRLNLNTEAFF.

J is TRBJ1-5 and V is TRBV18; possible D gene TRBD1, 5 bases. Germline V CDR1 and CDR2: KGHSH, LQKENI. The V end lost 5 bases, the J end lost 3 bases, and 8 bases lay between the germline ends. The CDR3 runs 13 residues. The CDR3 spells CASSRGLNQPQHF. The DNA of the CDR3 is TGTGCCAGCTCAAGGGGACTCAATCAGCCCCAGCATTTT.

The CDR3 spells CASSLGGTSGNTGELFF. CDR3 coding DNA: TGCGCCAGCAGCTTGGGAGGGACTAGCGGTAACACCGGGGAGCTGTTTTTT. The chain joins TRBV5-1 to TRBJ2-2; TRBD2 matches at 11 bases. There are 17 residues in the CDR3. Germline assignment: CDR1 SGHRS and CDR2 YFSETQ. The ends lost 0 bases at V and 2 bases at J; junction bases unmatched: 3.

V and J are TRBV6-1 and TRBJ1-2, with 10 nucleotides matching TRBD1. In germline, CDR1 is MNHNS, CDR2 SASEGT. V was pared by 6 bases and J by 7 bases, with 5 bases of the junction left unmatched. This CDR3 is built from 13 residues. CDR3 coding DNA: TGTGCCAGCAGCCCGGGACAGGGGCTTGGCTACACCTTC. This codes for CASSPGQGLGYTF.

This chain links TRBV7-6 with TRBJ2-3; D is unclear. Trimming removed 1 base from V and 2 bases from J, with 7 bases in between. This CDR3 region has 14 residues. Germline CDR1 is SGHVS and CDR2 is FNYEAQ. The CDR3 here is CASSLVWNTDTQYF. The CDR3 nucleotides are TGTGCCAGCAGCTTAGTATGGAACACAGATACGCAGTATTTT. Full variable domain (missing parts from reference TRBV7-6 and TRBJ2-3): GAGVSQSPRYKVTKRGQDVALRCDPISGHVSLYWYRQALGQGPEFLTYFNYEAQQDKSGLPNDRFSAERPEGSISTLTIQRTEQRDSAMYRCASSLVWNTDTQYFGPGTRLTVL.